A single sample is the source of the 7 T cell receptor beta chains below, sequenced in a study of response to subunit inactivated influenza vaccine. TCRdb analysed the RT-PCR reads with MiXCR anew, one entry per CDR3 protein. The table has hundreds of thousands of distinct CDR3 sequences, around 16% seen once. Sequencing used PBMCs from blood, obtained 11 to 12 days after vaccination. The receptors were gathered from a man over 45 who received an inactivated influenza vaccine.

The chain couples TRBV12-3 or TRBV12-4 to TRBJ2-7; D not resolved. Deletions cut 3 bases from V and 2 bases from J, with 5 bases between. The CDR3 consists of 12 residues. CDR3 sequence (DNA): TGTGCCAGCAGTTTTACGCCCTACGAGCAGTACTTC. Translating gives CASSFTPYEQYF.

This clonotype was detected only a few times. The chain joins TRBV5-4 to TRBJ2-5, with a possible D match to TRBD1 (6 bases). The germline V gene encodes CDR1 SGHNT and CDR2 YYREEE (reference sequence). This CDR3 contains 16 residues. The V end lost 4 bases, the J end lost 5 bases, and 21 bases lay between the germline ends. Here the CDR3 DNA reads TGTGCCAGCAGCCCTCCTGGGGGCCTCGGCGAGGAGACCCAGTACTTC. It codes for CASSPPGGLGEETQYF.

The chain couples TRBV10-3 to TRBJ2-1; tentative D call: TRBD2 (6 bases). The CDR3 runs to 15 residues. Trimming shortened V by 0 bases and J by 6 bases, and 12 bases separated the two germline ends. Germline lookup yields CDR1 ENHRY and CDR2 SYGVKD. The CDR3 spells CAISESTGDFNEQFF. In DNA form, the CDR3 reads TGTGCCATCAGTGAGTCAACGGGAGATTTCAATGAGCAGTTCTTC.

This clonotype was seen a few times. The V call is TRBV6-4, the J call TRBJ1-2; 9 bases line up with TRBD1. V shed 3 bases, J shed 7 bases, and the junction held 3 bases outside the gene matches. From germline, CDR1 is MRHNA and CDR2 SNTAGT. This CDR3 spans 13 amino acids. In DNA form, the CDR3 reads TGTGCCAGCAGTGAAGGGACAGGGAGTGGCTACACCTTC. It translates to CASSEGTGSGYTF.

This clonotype was detected a few times. The CDR3: CASSYSWDSNQPQHF. Written as DNA, the CDR3 is TGTGCCAGCAGTTACTCGTGGGATAGCAATCAGCCCCAGCATTTT. V and J are TRBV6-5 and TRBJ1-5; no clear D. The CDR3 is 15 amino acids. The V end lost 0 bases, the J end lost 0 bases, and 6 bases lay between the germline ends. CDR1 is MNHEY, CDR2 SVGAGI, per germline.

This clonotype was seen only a few times. V usage is TRBV20-1 and J usage is TRBJ1-2, with no clear D. V lost 0 bases to trimming and J lost 2 bases, with 10 bases between them. Germline lookup yields CDR1 DFQATT and CDR2 SNEGSKA (reference sequence). The CDR3 has 14 amino acids. The CDR3 DNA follows: TGCAGTGCTAGAGATCAGCGGGGAAACTATGGCTACACCTTC. It codes for CSARDQRGNYGYTF.

The table lists this clonotype with many counts. This rearrangement joins TRBV20-1 to TRBJ1-1, with a tentative D call TRBD1 (5 bases). CDR1 and CDR2 from the germline V gene are DFQATT and SNEGSKA (reference sequence). Trimming cost V 6 bases and J 5 bases, with 16 bases left between them. The CDR3 length is 13 residues. The CDR3 protein is CSAPPGAGTEAFF. The CDR3 DNA reads TGCAGTGCGCCCCCCGGGGCTGGTACTGAAGCTTTCTTT.